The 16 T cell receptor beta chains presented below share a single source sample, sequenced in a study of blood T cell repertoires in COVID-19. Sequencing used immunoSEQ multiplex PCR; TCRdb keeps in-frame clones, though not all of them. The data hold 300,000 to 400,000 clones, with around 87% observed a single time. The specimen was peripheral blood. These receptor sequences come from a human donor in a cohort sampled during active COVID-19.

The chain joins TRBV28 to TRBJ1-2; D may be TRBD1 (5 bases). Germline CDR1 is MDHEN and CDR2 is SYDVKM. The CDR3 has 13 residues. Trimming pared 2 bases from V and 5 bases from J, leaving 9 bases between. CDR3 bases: TGTGCCAGCAGTTTAAAACAGGCTTATGGCTACACCTTC. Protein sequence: CASSLKQAYGYTF.

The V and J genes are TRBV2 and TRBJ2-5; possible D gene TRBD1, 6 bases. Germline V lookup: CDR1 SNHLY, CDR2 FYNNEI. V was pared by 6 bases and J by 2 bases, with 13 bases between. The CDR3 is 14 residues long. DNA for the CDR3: TGTGCCAGCAGCCAAACAGGGCAGCAAGAGACCCAGTACTTC. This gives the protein CASSQTGQQETQYF.

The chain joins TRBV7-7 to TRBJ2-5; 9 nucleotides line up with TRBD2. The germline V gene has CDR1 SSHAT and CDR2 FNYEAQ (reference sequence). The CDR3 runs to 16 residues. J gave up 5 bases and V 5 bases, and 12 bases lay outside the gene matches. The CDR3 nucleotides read TGTGCCAGCAGCCCGCACTTAGCGGGAGCTGGCGAGACCCAGTACTTC. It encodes CASSPHLAGAGETQYF.

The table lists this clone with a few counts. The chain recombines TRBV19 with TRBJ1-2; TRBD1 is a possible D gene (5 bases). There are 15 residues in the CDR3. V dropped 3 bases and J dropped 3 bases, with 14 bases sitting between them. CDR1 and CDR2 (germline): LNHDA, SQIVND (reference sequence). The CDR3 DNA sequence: TGTGCCAGTAGTATGGGGTACCAGGGTGACTATGGCTACACCTTC. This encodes CASSMGYQGDYGYTF.

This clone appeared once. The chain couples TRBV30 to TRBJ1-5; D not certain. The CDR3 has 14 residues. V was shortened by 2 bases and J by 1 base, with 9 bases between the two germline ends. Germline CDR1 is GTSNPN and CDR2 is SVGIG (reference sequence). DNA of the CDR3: TGTGCCTGGAGTATGGGCGCCAGCAATCAGCCCCAGCATTTT. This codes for CAWSMGASNQPQHF. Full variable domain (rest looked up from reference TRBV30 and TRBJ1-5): SQTIHQWPATLVQPVGSPLSLECTVEGTSNPNLYWYRQAAGRGLQLLFYSVGIGQISSEVPQNLSASRPQDRQFILSSKKLLLSDSGFYLCAWSMGASNQPQHFGDGTRLSIL.

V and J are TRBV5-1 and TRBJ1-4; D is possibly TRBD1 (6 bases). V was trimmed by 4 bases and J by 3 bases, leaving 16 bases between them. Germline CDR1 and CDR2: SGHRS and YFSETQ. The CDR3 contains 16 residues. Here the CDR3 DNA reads TGCGCCAGCAGCCGTGTCGATTCAGGGGCTAATGAAAAACTGTTTTTT. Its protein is CASSRVDSGANEKLFF.

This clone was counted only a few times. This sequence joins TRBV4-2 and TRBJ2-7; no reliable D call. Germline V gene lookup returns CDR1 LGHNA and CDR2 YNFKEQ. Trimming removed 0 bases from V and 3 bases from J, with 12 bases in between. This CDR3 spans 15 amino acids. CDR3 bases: TGTGCCAGCAGCCAAGAACGGTCCGAGGTCTACGAGCAGTACTTC. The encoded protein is CASSQERSEVYEQYF.

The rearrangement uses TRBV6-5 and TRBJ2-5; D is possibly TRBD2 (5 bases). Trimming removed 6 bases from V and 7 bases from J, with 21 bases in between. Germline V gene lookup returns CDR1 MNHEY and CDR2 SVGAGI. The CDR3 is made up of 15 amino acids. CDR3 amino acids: CASSSAEGRRWTQYF. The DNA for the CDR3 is TGTGCCAGCAGCTCAGCCGAGGGCAGGCGATGGACCCAGTACTTC.

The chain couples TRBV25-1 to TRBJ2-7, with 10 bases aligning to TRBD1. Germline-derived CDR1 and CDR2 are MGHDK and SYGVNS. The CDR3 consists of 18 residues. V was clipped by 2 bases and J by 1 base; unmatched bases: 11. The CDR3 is CASSEEGQGPTKSYEQYF. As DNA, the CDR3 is TGTGCCAGCAGTGAAGAGGGACAGGGGCCTACCAAATCCTACGAGCAGTACTTC.

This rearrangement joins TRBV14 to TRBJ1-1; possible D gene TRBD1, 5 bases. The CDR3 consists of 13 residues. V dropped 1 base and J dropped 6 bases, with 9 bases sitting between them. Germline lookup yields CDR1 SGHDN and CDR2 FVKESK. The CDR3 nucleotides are TGTGCCAGCAGCCAAGTTTGGGGCGCTGAAGCTTTCTTT. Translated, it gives CASSQVWGAEAFF.

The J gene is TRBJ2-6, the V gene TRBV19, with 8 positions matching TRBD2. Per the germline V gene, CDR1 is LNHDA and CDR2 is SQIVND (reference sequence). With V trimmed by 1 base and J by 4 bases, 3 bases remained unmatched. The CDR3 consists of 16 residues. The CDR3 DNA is TGTGCCAGTAGTATAGTTAGCGGGACCGGGGCCAACGTCCTGACTTTC. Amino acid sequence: CASSIVSGTGANVLTF.

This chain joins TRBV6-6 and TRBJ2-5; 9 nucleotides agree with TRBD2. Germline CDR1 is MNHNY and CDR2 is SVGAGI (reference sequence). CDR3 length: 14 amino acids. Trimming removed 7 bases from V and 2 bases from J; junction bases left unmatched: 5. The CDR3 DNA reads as TGTGCCAGCACCGGACTAGCGCAACAAGAGACCCAGTACTTC. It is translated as CASTGLAQQETQYF.

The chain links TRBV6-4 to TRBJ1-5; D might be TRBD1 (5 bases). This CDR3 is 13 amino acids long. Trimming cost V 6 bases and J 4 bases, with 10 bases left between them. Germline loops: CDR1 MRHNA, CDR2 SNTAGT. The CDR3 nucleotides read TGTGCCAGCAGAAAGACAGATAATCAGCCCCAGCATTTT. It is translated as CASRKTDNQPQHF.

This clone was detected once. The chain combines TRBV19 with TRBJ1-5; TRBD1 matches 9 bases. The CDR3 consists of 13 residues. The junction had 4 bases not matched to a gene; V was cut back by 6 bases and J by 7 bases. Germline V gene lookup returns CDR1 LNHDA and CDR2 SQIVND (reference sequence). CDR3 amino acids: CASRGQGDQPQHF. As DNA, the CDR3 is TGTGCCAGTAGGGGACAGGGCGACCAGCCCCAGCATTTT.

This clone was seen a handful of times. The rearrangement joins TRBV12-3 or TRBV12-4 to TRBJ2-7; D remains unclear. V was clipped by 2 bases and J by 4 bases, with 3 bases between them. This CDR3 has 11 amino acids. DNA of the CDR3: TGTGCCAGCAGTTTATTATACGAGCAGTACTTC. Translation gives CASSLLYEQYF.

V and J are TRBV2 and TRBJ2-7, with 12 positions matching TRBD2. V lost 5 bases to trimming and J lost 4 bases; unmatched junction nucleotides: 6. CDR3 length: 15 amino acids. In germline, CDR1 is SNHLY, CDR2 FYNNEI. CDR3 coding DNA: TGTGCCAGCAGTCTTACTAGCGGGGGGCCGTACGAGCAGTACTTC. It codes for CASSLTSGGPYEQYF.